This entry lists 24 T cell receptor beta chains sequenced from one sample in a study of CD8 T cells in ankylosing spondylitis. Study results and caveats: Typical of ankylosing spondylitis blood, it appeared, was a TCR beta motif of eight highly homologous variants.

Via MiXCR, TCRdb re-called the 5' RACE reads, giving one row per CDR3 protein. The sample has approximately 520,000 distinct CDR3 sequences; over 4% are singletons. Antigen specificity for these receptors is unknown. Sequencing input: blood, either unsorted or a sorted T cell fraction (not recorded which). These TCRs come from a male donor with ankylosing spondylitis.

The sample holds many counts of this clonotype. Written as DNA, the CDR3 is TGTGCCAGCAGCGACCGCTTCCCTAATGAAAAACTGTTTTTT. Its protein product is CASSDRFPNEKLFF. V is TRBV6-1 and J is TRBJ1-4, with no clear D. Trimming pared 6 bases from V and 3 bases from J, leaving 11 bases between. Germline loops: CDR1 MNHNS, CDR2 SASEGT. The CDR3 extends over 14 amino acids.

This clonotype was counted a few times. This could be a read error, since a much larger clone is one nucleotide away. The chain combines TRBV9 with TRBJ2-7, with D perhaps assigned TRBD1 or TRBD2 (5 bases each). CDR3 length: 12 residues. Germline loops: CDR1 SGDLS, CDR2 YYNGEE. The CDR3 is CASSAGLYEKYF. The CDR3 DNA follows: TGTGCCAGCAGCGCGGGGCTCTACGAGAAGTACTTC. The full variable domain, rest sourced from reference TRBV9 and TRBJ2-7, is DSGVTQTPKHLITATGQRVTLRCSPRSGDLSVYWYQQSLDQGLQFLIQYYNGEERAKGNILERFSAQQFPDLHSELNLSSLELGDSALYFCASSAGLYEKYFGPGTRLTVT.

In its sample, this clonotype was seen many times. This chain links TRBV5-1 with TRBJ1-2; possibly TRBD1 for D (6 bases). CDR1 is SGHRS, CDR2 YFSETQ, per germline. The CDR3 extends over 13 amino acids. Trimming shortened V by 2 bases and J by 6 bases, and 11 bases separated the two germline ends. The DNA for the CDR3 is TGCGCCAGCAGCTTCGTGGGGGCGGATGGCTACACCTTC. Translated, it gives CASSFVGADGYTF.

The table lists this clonotype with many counts. The chain couples TRBV5-1 to TRBJ2-2, with a tentative D call TRBD2 (6 bases). The germline V gene encodes CDR1 SGHRS and CDR2 YFSETQ. V shed 1 base and J shed 6 bases, with 10 bases lying between them. This CDR3 spans 14 amino acids. This CDR3 is CASSLRSGAGELFF. CDR3 coding DNA: TGCGCCAGCAGCTTGCGGTCGGGGGCCGGGGAGCTGTTTTTT.

This clonotype was counted ten times or more. The rearrangement joins TRBV7-8 to TRBJ2-1, with D tentatively TRBD1 or TRBD2 (5 bases each). The CDR3 contains 18 residues. The V end was cut by 11 bases, the J end by 4 bases, with 30 bases between. CDR1 is SGHVS, CDR2 FQNEAQ, per germline. For the CDR3, the DNA is TGTGCCGTCATGTCGGCAGGGCTCGGGACGCAAGAATACAATGAGCAGTTCTTC. Its translation: CAVMSAGLGTQEYNEQFF.

The rearrangement uses TRBV15 and TRBJ2-2, with D possibly matching TRBD1 (5 bases). CDR1 and CDR2 (germline): LNHNV, YYDKDF (reference sequence). This CDR3 is built from 13 residues. Trimming took off 8 bases at V and 2 bases at J, with 9 bases between the two ends. CDR3 nucleotide sequence: TGTGCCACCGGCTGGGGCAACACCGGGGAGCTGTTTTTT. This translates into CATGWGNTGELFF.

This clonotype was counted ten times or more. The chain links TRBV29-1 to TRBJ1-2; D ambiguous. The CDR3 spans 11 residues. In germline, CDR1 is SQVTM, CDR2 ANQGSEA. Deletions cut 4 bases from V and 4 bases from J, with 7 bases between. DNA of the CDR3: TGCAGCGTTGGCGGTAGCTATGGCTACACCTTC. This translates into CSVGGSYGYTF.

This clonotype has at least ten counts. The V call is TRBV5-1, the J call TRBJ1-6; 7 bases map to TRBD1. V shed 4 bases, J shed 5 bases, and the junction held 12 bases outside the gene matches. The CDR3 spans 17 residues. Germline CDR1 is SGHRS and CDR2 is YFSETQ. The CDR3 region has the DNA TGCGCCAGCAGCGGACTCGTTGTGGGGACAGATAATTCACCCCTCCACTTT. It codes for CASSGLVVGTDNSPLHF.

This clonotype showed up many times. The chain uses TRBV24-1 and TRBJ1-2; D gene ambiguous. This CDR3 region has 13 residues. Looked up from germline, CDR1 is KGHDR and CDR2 is SFDVKD. V lost 10 bases and J 3 bases, leaving 14 bases between the germline ends. For the CDR3, the DNA is TGTGCCACATCCGATGGGGTTGACTATGGCTACACCTTC. Protein product: CATSDGVDYGYTF.

This clonotype occurred many times. The rearrangement joins TRBV9 to TRBJ2-1; D may be TRBD1 or TRBD2 (6 bases each). Germline V lookup: CDR1 SGDLS, CDR2 YYNGEE. V was shortened by 6 bases and J by 0 bases, with 16 bases between the two germline ends. This CDR3 comprises 16 residues. As DNA, the CDR3 is TGTGCCAGCAACACCTTGGGGGGCTTCTCCTACAATGAGCAGTTCTTC. Translating gives CASNTLGGFSYNEQFF. The complete variable domain, with remaining parts taken from reference TRBV9 and TRBJ2-1, reads DSGVTQTPKHLITATGQRVTLRCSPRSGDLSVYWYQQSLDQGLQFLIQYYNGEERAKGNILERFSAQQFPDLHSELNLSSLELGDSALYFCASNTLGGFSYNEQFFGPGTRLTVL.

This clonotype was picked up many times. This chain connects TRBV25-1 to TRBJ2-7; 9 positions agree with TRBD2. CDR1 is MGHDK, CDR2 SYGVNS, per germline. The CDR3 is 15 residues long. The J segment lost 7 bases and the V segment lost 3 bases, leaving 10 bases of the junction unmatched. The CDR3 DNA reads TGTGCCAGCAGTGAGGGGCCTAGCGGGATATGGGAGCAGTACTTC. It is translated as CASSEGPSGIWEQYF.

This clonotype was seen only a few times. A much larger clone differs from this one at a single base, so this may be a read error. The chain is built from TRBV6-5 and TRBJ2-5, with D perhaps matching TRBD1 or TRBD2 (5 bases each). The CDR3 is made up of 15 amino acids. V was cut by 0 bases and J by 9 bases, with 17 bases left in between. Per germline, CDR1 MNHEY and CDR2 SVGAGI. As DNA, the CDR3 is TGTGCCAGCAGTTACTCTTGGGGGTATTACGAGGCCCAGTACTTC. This gives the protein CASSYSWGYYEAQYF.

The table lists this clonotype with many counts. J is TRBJ2-1 and V is TRBV10-3, with 10 bases matching TRBD2. The CDR3 runs to 15 residues. Losses at the gene ends were 2 bases for V and 8 bases for J; bases not matched to a gene: 6. Germline V lookup: CDR1 ENHRY, CDR2 SYGVKD. CDR3 sequence (DNA): TGTGCCATCAGTGAGGGCCTAGCGGGAGATGATGAGCAGTTCTTC. Translation: CAISEGLAGDDEQFF.

At least ten counts were recorded for this clonotype. The chain recombines TRBV4-1 with TRBJ1-2; 8 nucleotides align to TRBD1. The CDR3 loop spans 17 amino acids. Germline CDR1 and CDR2: MGHRA and YSYEKL. The J segment lost 8 bases and the V segment lost 1 base, leaving 15 bases of the junction unmatched. CDR3 in amino acids: CASSQVRLGQVKRGYTF. The CDR3 region has the DNA TGCGCCAGCAGCCAAGTTCGCCTGGGACAGGTAAAACGCGGCTACACCTTC.

There are many counts of this clonotype. The CDR3 DNA follows: TGTGCCAGCAGTTCTCTAAAGGAGGTCACCTACGAGCAGTACTTC. Protein sequence: CASSSLKEVTYEQYF. This chain connects TRBV6-5 to TRBJ2-7; a possible D gene is TRBD2 (5 bases). This CDR3 contains 15 residues. Germline V gene lookup returns CDR1 MNHEY and CDR2 SVGAGI. The V end was cut by 4 bases, the J end by 2 bases, with 15 bases between.

This clonotype was seen many times. The V call is TRBV3-1, the J call TRBJ1-5, with D hard to call. The V and J ends lost 2 bases and 4 bases respectively, with 6 bases between them. CDR1 is LGHDT, CDR2 YNNKEL, per germline (reference sequence). The length of the CDR3 is 13 residues. This CDR3 is CASSQKLNQPQHF. DNA for the CDR3: TGTGCCAGCAGCCAAAAGCTTAATCAGCCCCAGCATTTT.

This clonotype was picked up many times. The CDR3 reads CASSFSDTEAFF. In DNA form, the CDR3 reads TGTGCCAGCAGCTTTTCCGACACTGAAGCTTTCTTT. This rearrangement joins TRBV7-9 to TRBJ1-1; D is unclear. V was trimmed by 3 bases and J by 3 bases, leaving 5 bases between them. The CDR3 covers 12 residues. Germline V gene sequence: CDR1 SEHNR, CDR2 FQNEAQ (reference sequence).

This clonotype was seen repeatedly, ten times or more. V and J are TRBV3-1 and TRBJ2-7; 7 bases are shared with TRBD1. V shed 0 bases, J shed 2 bases, and the junction held 13 bases outside the gene matches. The CDR3 covers 18 residues. Germline V gives CDR1 LGHDT, CDR2 YNNKEL (reference sequence). CDR3 bases: TGTGCCAGCAGCCAAGATCAGGGTTTGGAGACAGGGCCCTACGAGCAGTACTTC. It codes for CASSQDQGLETGPYEQYF.

This clonotype was seen at least ten times. V and J are TRBV20-1 and TRBJ1-2; no definite D call. Germline loops: CDR1 DFQATT, CDR2 SNEGSKA (reference sequence). The CDR3 is made up of 11 amino acids. V was trimmed by 1 base and J by 8 bases, leaving 8 bases between them. CDR3 amino acids: CSARGGQGYTF. The CDR3, as DNA: TGCAGTGCTAGAGGAGGGCAGGGCTACACCTTC.

This clonotype was observed at least ten times. The chain links TRBV9 to TRBJ1-3, with D possibly being TRBD1 (5 bases). Germline V CDR1 and CDR2: SGDLS, YYNGEE. Trimming shortened V by 7 bases and J by 0 bases, and 11 bases separated the two germline ends. The length of the CDR3 is 14 residues. The CDR3 DNA follows: TGTGCCAGCGGCCTGGGGGGCTCTGGAAACACCATATATTTT. This gives the protein CASGLGGSGNTIYF.

This clonotype was detected ten times or more. The chain combines TRBV6-2 or TRBV6-3 with TRBJ2-3; D may be TRBD2 (6 bases). The CDR3 length is 13 residues. Germline loops: CDR1 MNHEY, CDR2 SVGEGT. V lost 0 bases and J lost 11, with 12 bases in between. The CDR3 DNA sequence: TGTGCCAGCAGTTACTCTCCTCGGAGGGTGCAGTATTTT. It yields the protein CASSYSPRRVQYF.

The chain combines TRBV2 with TRBJ2-7, with 9 bases identical to TRBD1. V gave up 4 bases and J gave up 4 bases; unmatched junction bases: 5. CDR3 length equals 14 residues. Germline V gene data show CDR1 as SNHLY and CDR2 as FYNNEI. CDR3 nucleotides: TGTGCCAGCAGTGTGGCCGGGACAGGGTACGAGCAGTACTTC. The encoded protein is CASSVAGTGYEQYF.

This clonotype was seen at least ten times. V usage is TRBV27 and J usage is TRBJ2-1; D call uncertain. The V end lost 1 base, the J end lost 9 bases, and 16 bases lay between the germline ends. The CDR3 loop spans 15 amino acids. CDR1 is MNHEY, CDR2 SMNVEV, per germline (reference sequence). The CDR3 sequence is CASSLFDSRVSEQFF. CDR3 DNA: TGTGCCAGCAGTTTATTCGATAGTAGGGTTAGTGAGCAGTTCTTC.

This clonotype was seen at least ten times. This chain joins TRBV29-1 and TRBJ2-3; 7 positions match TRBD2. This CDR3 has 17 residues. V shed 2 bases and J 2 bases; nucleotides not matched to a gene: 13. CDR1 is SQVTM and CDR2 is ANQGSEA in the germline V gene. CDR3 sequence reads: CSVESAPSGAYTDTQYF. The CDR3 DNA reads TGCAGCGTTGAATCGGCGCCAAGCGGGGCCTACACAGATACGCAGTATTTT.